This T cell receptor beta chain emerged from a study of cytomegalovirus exposure and HLA in healthy donors. Notes on the study in general: The listing of roughly 160 TCR beta chains classed them as cytomegalovirus-associated. Previously analyzed data showed that most TCR beta V segments were productive at a frequency of about 90% or about 30%. A later analysis linked a missense DCLRE1C variant to TCR beta V- and J-gene trimming.

This CDR3 has 10 amino acids. Germline V lookup: CDR1 DFQATT, CDR2 SNEGSKA (reference sequence). The ends were cut back, 5 bases at V and 4 bases at J, with 3 bases in the middle. All donors participated as healthy donors of bone marrow. PCR employed 60 Vbeta and 13 Jbeta primers. Produced via immunoSEQ multiplex PCR; TCRdb's table is partial and in-frame only. The table lists just over 150,000 clones, under 80% of them singletons. About this clone: The antigen remains unidentified. Other DNA sequences in the sample encode the same CDR3.

This chain uses TRBV20-1 with TRBJ2-1; no definite D call. Sequencing was done on a sample of PBMCs. The receptor comes from a woman in her twenties or thirties in good health and CMV-seronegative. The DNA for the CDR3 is TGCAGTGCTCTGTACAATGAGCAGTTCTTC. Translating it yields CSALYNEQFF.